Sequencing of this TCR beta chain was carried out in a study of blood T cells in healthy people across ages. Study-wide results and caveats: A roughly linear fall in TCR beta diversity per million T cells was seen with increasing age.

The use of a sample-barcoded 5' primer and a J-beta primer mix characterized a second PCR of roughly 6 to 11 cycles. One entry per CDR3 protein, called by TCRdb with MiXCR from the 5' RACE reads. Here the sample spans about 970,000 distinct CDR3 sequences, 51% being singletons. Details on this clonotype: What it binds is unknown.

Healthy Caucasians from Russia aged about 6 to 90 served as donors. Each sample gave at least 6.5 million isolated PBMCs. Each sample yielded at least 5.5 micrograms of PBMC total RNA. Trimming cost V 4 bases and J 3 bases; bases outside gene matches: 4. CDR3 size: 15 residues. The V gene's germline CDR1 is SGHRS and CDR2 YFSETQ. The chain employs TRBV5-1 and TRBJ2-1; 10 nucleotides line up with TRBD1. This TCR was recovered from a woman aged 55-70 years in good health. The specimen was blood. The CDR3 sequence: CASSPDRGRYNEQFF. In DNA form, the CDR3 reads TGCGCCAGCAGCCCCGACAGGGGGCGCTACAATGAGCAGTTCTTC.